This T cell receptor beta chain was sequenced during a study of blood T cell repertoires in COVID-19. The wider study: The United States, Italy and Spain were the sources of the acute and convalescent COVID-19 samples. From T cells, B-cell-depleted T cells, or PBMCs came the material, which was cDNA or gDNA.

Original data processing: Counts of nucleated cells, estimated from reference gene primer amplification, were obtained. TCRdb's table, derived via immunoSEQ multiplex PCR, lists solely in-frame clones and lacks some. Clone size and the V and J calls come from that table; the DNA yielded D and trimming. The repertoire has about 200,000 clones, almost 90% of them found once; the top ten carry under 2%. Trimming cost V 8 bases and J 5 bases, with 18 bases left between them. The CDR3 covers 14 residues. Germline loops: CDR1 ENHRY, CDR2 SYGVKD. The clonotype comes from a man between 18 and 29 years old with active or convalescent COVID-19. Sequencing used peripheral blood. This rearrangement joins TRBV10-3 to TRBJ1-2, with D maybe TRBD1 (5 bases). Written as DNA, the CDR3 is TGTGCCATCTCCTGGGGGGGACCAAGGTATGGCTACACCTTC. Translation: CAISWGGPRYGYTF.